This T cell receptor beta chain came from a study of human T cells and chemical hapten exposure. General study results and limits: The study found that DPC sensitization did not change TCRs above 1 in 1000 frequency.

For this clonotype: The target antigen is unknown. Mismatch with germline at one junction end may stem from a read error.

The time point denotes: patch test 1, 2 weeks after DPC sensitization. As for treatment: therapeutic diphenylcyclopropenone sensitization with weekly scalp DPC. The authors' total RNA extraction used unfractionated whole blood. Per the study methods: Per-sample TCR counts ranged from about 20,000 to 700,000, median 95,638. Using its own MiXCR run on the RACE reads, TCRdb lists one record per CDR3 protein. V and J calls and clone size were set by TCRdb, not the authors. This table has under 150,000 distinct CDR3 sequences, 12% appearing once. This CDR3 spans 15 amino acids. Per germline, CDR1 SEHNR and CDR2 FQNEAQ (reference sequence).

The sample consisted of whole blood, taken in connection with sensitization to the hapten diphenylcyclopropenone (DPC). The origin of this receptor is a woman between 45 and 65 years old with alopecia areata. Some clones in this sample may be carry-over from other donors' samples. The V and J genes are TRBV7-9 and TRBJ2-1; the D gene is possibly TRBD2 (5 bases). CDR3 loop: CASSLAAVPYSEQFF. CDR3 in DNA: TGTGCCAGCAGCTTAGCAGCGGTCCCCTACAGTGAGCAGTTCTTC.